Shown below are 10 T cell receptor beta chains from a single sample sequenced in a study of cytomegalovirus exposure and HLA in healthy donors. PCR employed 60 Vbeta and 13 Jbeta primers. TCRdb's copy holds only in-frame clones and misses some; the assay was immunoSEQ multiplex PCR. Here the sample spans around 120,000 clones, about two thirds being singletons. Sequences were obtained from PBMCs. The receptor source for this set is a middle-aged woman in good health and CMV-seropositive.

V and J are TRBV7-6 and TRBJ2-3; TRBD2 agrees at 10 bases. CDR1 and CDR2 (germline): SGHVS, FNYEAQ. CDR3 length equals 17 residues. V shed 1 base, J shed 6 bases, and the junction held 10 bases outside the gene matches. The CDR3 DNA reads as TGTGCCAGCAGCTTAGAGGCTAGCGGGGGCCCCGGGGATACGCAGTATTTT. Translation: CASSLEASGGPGDTQYF.

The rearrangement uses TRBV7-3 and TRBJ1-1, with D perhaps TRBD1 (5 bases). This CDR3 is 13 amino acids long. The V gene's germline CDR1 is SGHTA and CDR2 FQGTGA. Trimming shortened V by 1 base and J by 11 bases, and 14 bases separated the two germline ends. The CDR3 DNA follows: TGTGCCAGCAGCTTAAATAACCAGGGCAATGCTTTCTTT. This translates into CASSLNNQGNAFF.

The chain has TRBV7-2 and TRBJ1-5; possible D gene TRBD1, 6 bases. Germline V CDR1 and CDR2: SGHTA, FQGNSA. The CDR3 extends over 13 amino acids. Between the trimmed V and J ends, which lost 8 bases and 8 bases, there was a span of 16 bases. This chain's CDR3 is CASGRGGSEPQHF. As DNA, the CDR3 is TGTGCCAGCGGGAGGGGGGGGTCCGAGCCCCAGCATTTT.

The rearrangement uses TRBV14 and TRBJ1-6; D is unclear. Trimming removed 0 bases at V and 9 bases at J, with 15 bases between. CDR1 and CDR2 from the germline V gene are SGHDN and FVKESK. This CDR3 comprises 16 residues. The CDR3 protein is CASSQDLASRSSPLHF. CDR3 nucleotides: TGTGCCAGCAGCCAAGACTTAGCCAGCCGTTCTTCACCCCTCCACTTT.

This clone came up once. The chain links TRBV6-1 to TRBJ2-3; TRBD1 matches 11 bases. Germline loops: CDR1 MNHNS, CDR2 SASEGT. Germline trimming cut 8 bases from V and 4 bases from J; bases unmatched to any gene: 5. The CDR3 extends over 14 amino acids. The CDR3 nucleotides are TGTGCCAGCCACCGGGACAGGGGGTCAGATACGCAGTATTTT. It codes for CASHRDRGSDTQYF.

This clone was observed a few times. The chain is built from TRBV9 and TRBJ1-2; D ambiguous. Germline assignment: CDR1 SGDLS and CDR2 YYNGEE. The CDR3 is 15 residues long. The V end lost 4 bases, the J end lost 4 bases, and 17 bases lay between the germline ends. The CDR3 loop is CASSSEAVYFYGYTF. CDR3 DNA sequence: TGTGCCAGCAGCTCGGAGGCGGTTTACTTCTATGGCTACACCTTC.

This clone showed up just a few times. In DNA form, the CDR3 reads TGTGCCAGCAGCTCCGGTGTAGCGGGGGTAGATACGCAGTATTTT. It codes for CASSSGVAGVDTQYF. The gene calls are TRBV7-3 and TRBJ2-3, with TRBD2 identical over 9 bases. The length of the CDR3 is 15 residues. Germline V gene lookup returns CDR1 SGHTA and CDR2 FQGTGA. The ends lost 4 bases at V and 5 bases at J; junction bases unmatched: 7.

The CDR3 DNA reads TGTGCCAGCAGCTTTACTGGGACAGCTTTCGTGAACACTGAAGCTTTCTTT. Its protein product is CASSFTGTAFVNTEAFF. The rearrangement uses TRBV7-2 and TRBJ1-1; 7 positions match TRBD1. This CDR3 comprises 17 residues. With V trimmed by 3 bases and J by 0 bases, 10 bases remained unmatched. Germline CDR1 SGHTA, CDR2 FQGNSA.

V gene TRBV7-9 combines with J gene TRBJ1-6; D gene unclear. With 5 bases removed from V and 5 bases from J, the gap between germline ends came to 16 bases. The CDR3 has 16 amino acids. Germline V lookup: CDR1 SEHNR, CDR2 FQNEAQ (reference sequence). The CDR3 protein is CASSRIGGADNSPLHF. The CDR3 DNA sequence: TGTGCCAGCAGCCGAATTGGCGGAGCAGATAATTCACCCCTCCACTTT.

The CDR3 sequence: CASSSPRTSRALHF. The CDR3 DNA sequence: TGTGCCAGCAGCTCCCCCCGGACATCTCGGGCCCTCCACTTT. The rearrangement joins TRBV11-1 to TRBJ1-6; TRBD1 might be the D (5 bases). The V gene lost 4 bases and the J gene lost 14 bases, with 18 bases spanning the gap. Looked up from germline, CDR1 is SGHAT and CDR2 is FQDESV (reference sequence). The CDR3 spans 14 residues.